This T cell receptor (beta chain) was obtained from a study of cytomegalovirus exposure and HLA in healthy donors. Study findings and constraints: Per a later analysis, 15,000 to 20,000 TCR beta sequences showed association with HLA alleles at 0.05 false discovery rate.

In the PCR, 60 Vbeta and 13 Jbeta primers were used. Using immunoSEQ multiplex PCR, the repertoire was profiled, and TCRdb retains in-frame clones only, with some absent. Among nearly 110,000 clones listed, around four fifths were seen once. This clone was counted between two and nine times. The antigen remains undetermined. The specimen sequenced was PBMCs. The TCR originated in a man in his thirties or forties in good health and CMV-seronegative.

CDR3 in DNA: TGTGCCAGCAGTCTCCGGGGACTAGCGGGGGGGTTAACGGCTAGCACAGATACGCAGTATTTT. The encoded protein is CASSLRGLAGGLTASTDTQYF. This chain connects TRBV27 to TRBJ2-3, with TRBD2 matching 16 bases. Germline V gene data show CDR1 as MNHEY and CDR2 as SMNVEV (reference sequence). The CDR3 has 21 amino acids. The trim removed 5 bases at V and 0 bases at J, leaving 14 bases unmatched.